The clone carrying this T cell receptor beta chain turned up a few times. Its antigen remains unknown. Together with a sample-barcoded 5' primer, a J-beta primer mix was included in a second PCR lasting about 6 to 12 cycles. TCRdb reprocessed the 5' RACE reads with MiXCR, giving one entry per CDR3 protein. The top ten clones hold roughly 14% of a sample with about 640,000 distinct CDR3 sequences, about 30% of them seen once. Each donor's blood draw was roughly 9.8 milliliters of peripheral blood. These data come from a study of blood T cells in healthy people across ages. Findings of the study overall: A conclusive naive versus antigen-experienced comparison was prevented by the unsorted PBMCs. Diversity estimates from one million T cells were considered underestimates.

Trimming at V came to 0 bases and at J to 0 bases, leaving 4 bases not matched to a gene. This CDR3 has 17 residues. CDR1 is ENHRY, CDR2 SYGVKD, per germline. The sequence was collected from a woman of 80 years or more in good health. Sequencing input: blood. The V gene is TRBV10-3, the J gene TRBJ1-5, with TRBD1 matching 8 bases. CDR3 in DNA: TGTGCCATCAGTGAGTCTGACAGGGGCTATAGCAATCAGCCCCAGCATTTT. Its translation is CAISESDRGYSNQPQHF.